This paragraph covers one T cell receptor (beta chain) sequence. There is no known antigen for this receptor. Within one base of it there is no much larger clone, and no base qualities were kept. The entry originates in a study of blood T cells in healthy people across ages (dated by TCRdb to the mid-2010s). Study-level background: In model experiments, template switching captured about one uniquely barcoded TCR beta cDNA molecule for every two T cells. Using the same blood draw, the study looked at two additional independent replicas of 1 million unique cDNA reads for two donors, one aged 18 to 30 and the other aged 80 or older. To avoid experimental bias, donors of different ages were randomly spread across the sequencing lanes. The study measured age-related changes in TCR beta repertoire diversity using deep sequencing normalized with unique cDNA molecular identifiers. Donors were grouped into four age groups: young (average approximately 16 years), middle-aged (39), aged (around 60) and long-lived (over 80). The investigation overall reported the following: Estimates of total diversity from one million sequenced T cells were regarded as lower bounds and underestimates. As age increased, observed TCR beta diversity per million T cells dropped in a roughly linear way, and a significant reduction was already evident by age roughly 36. Conclusive comparison of naive and antigen-experienced compartments was prevented by the profiling of bulk unsorted PBMCs. The percentage of naive T cells measured by flow cytometry correlated strongly with observed TCR beta diversity. Because the CMV infection status of the donors was unknown, age-related changes in expanded clonotypes may potentially have been confounded. Compared with the aged group, more naive CD4+ T cells, fewer expanded clones and increased TCR diversity were shown by the long-lived group, suggesting age selection.

V drops 5 bases and J drops 2 bases, leaving 14 bases in between. The CDR3, cysteine through phenylalanine, is 15 amino acids long. Here the CDR3 DNA is all that survives: 45 bases in frame from base 1. CDR1 MNHEY and CDR2 SMNVEV are derived from the germline V gene (reference sequence). The method was 5' RACE. Instrument used: Illumina HiSeq 2500. The second PCR ran for roughly 7 to 12 cycles and used a J-beta primer mix along with a sample-barcoded 5' primer. A unique molecular identifier was introduced onto each TCR beta cDNA molecule by a template-switch 5' adaptor carrying 12 random nucleotides. Each sample yielded at least 3 million CDR3-containing paired-end reads. All of the RNA was converted into first-strand cDNA using the Mint cDNA synthesis kit, with a TRBC-specific oligonucleotide serving as the primer. All cDNA was treated with uracil-DNA glycosylase and then went through a first 18-cycle PCR with the universal primers M1SS and BC2_uni_R. Per the authors' processing: For normalization, 1 million high-quality reads, each with a distinct molecular identifier, were randomly selected from each sample. Instead of being binned into consensus sequences, reads with shared molecular identifiers were discarded. MiTCR, set to a Q25 quality threshold and the strictest error-elimination algorithm, was used for CDR3 identification, clonotype clustering and error correction. A nonparametric unseen species model with Euler transformation was used to estimate a lower bound on total TCR beta diversity. The raw public reads went through TCRdb reprocessing: fastp at Q25, MiXCR clone calling, in-frame beta chains kept. Each entry is one CDR3 protein sequence, shown with its most common DNA and genes. TCRdb's processing, not the authors' own work, is the source of the V and J calls. The sample records about 1.5 million distinct CDR3 sequences, roughly 40% of which are singletons. Together, the top ten hold 7% to 9.5% of the sample.

The donors were roughly 40 Caucasian individuals from Russia, aged 6 to 90 years, who were systemically healthy. Each donor gave ten milliliters of peripheral blood, drawn into EDTA-treated Vacutainer tubes. Ficoll-Paque density-gradient centrifugation was used to isolate PBMCs, with at least 7 million per sample. Trizol reagent was used to extract total RNA from the PBMCs, yielding at least 5.5 micrograms per sample. Naive CD45RAhigh/CD27high T cell percentages were measured by flow cytometry on a PBMC aliquot from every donor. This clonotype was sampled from a woman aged 18 to 35 in good health. This sequence uses TRBV27 and TRBJ2-3; the D gene is perhaps TRBD1, from 6 matching bases. Sequencing was carried out using blood. The nucleotides are TGTGCCAGCAGTCAACGCAGGGGCCCCACAGATACGCAGTATTTT. Its protein is CASSQRRGPTDTQYF.